Described below is a single T cell receptor (beta chain) sequence and its context. The germline CDR1 and CDR2 sequences are LGHDT and YNNKEL (reference sequence). Trimming took 4 bases from V and 0 from J, leaving 9 bases between them. The CDR3 is made up of 14 amino acids. This sample stems from a study of blood T cell repertoires in COVID-19. In the source study's methods: Reference gene primers were amplified, and this amplification served to estimate nucleated cell counts. Here immunoSEQ multiplex PCR was the method, and the copy in TCRdb shows in-frame clones only, minus some. Clonal size and the V and J genes are those of that table, whereas D and trimming came from the DNA. Of about 150,000 clones in the sample, under 85% were seen once.

The receptor comes from a man between 60 and 75 years old with COVID-19, enrolled during active disease. Sequenced material: peripheral blood. This rearrangement joins TRBV3-1 (or the pseudogene TRBV3-2) to TRBJ1-2; D ambiguous. In DNA, the CDR3 is TGTGCCAGCAGCCTTCGACAATCTAACTATGGCTACACCTTC. It codes for CASSLRQSNYGYTF.